The clone carrying this T cell receptor (beta chain) appeared a few times. This table comes from immunoSEQ multiplex PCR, and its TCRdb copy is limited to in-frame clones, with some not included. The table shows about 140,000 clones, with around 83% occurring only once. Per the germline V gene, CDR1 is KGHSH and CDR2 is LQKENI. V was shortened by 3 bases and J by 0 bases, with 9 bases between the two germline ends. The CDR3 covers 15 residues. This entry belongs to a study of blood T cell repertoires in COVID-19. Study in general: T cells, B-cell-depleted T cells, or PBMCs supplied cDNA or gDNA.

Material: peripheral blood. The V and J genes are TRBV18 and TRBJ2-1; tentative D call: TRBD2 (5 bases). The TCR sequence derives from a young man with COVID-19, enrolled during active disease. In DNA, the CDR3 is TGTGCCAGCTCACCTCTAGCAGGCTCCTACAATGAGCAGTTCTTC. This gives the protein CASSPLAGSYNEQFF.